A single sample is the source of the 21 T cell receptor beta chains below, sequenced in a study of T-cell reconstitution after alpha-beta-depleted transplantation in children. Unique molecular identifiers were used to barcode this TCRbeta library. TCRdb re-called the PCR reads with MiXCR, one entry per CDR3 protein. The table includes about 250,000 distinct CDR3 sequences, more than 20% detected once. The sample consisted of PBMCs, mostly from graft donor cells, taken 360 days after TCRalphabeta/CD19-depleted stem cell transplant. All receptors come from a female patient aged 2 to 10 who had a stem cell transplant for congenital amegakaryocytic thrombocytopenia, so the T cells may come from the graft donor.

This clonotype has just a few counts. The chain links TRBV7-9 to TRBJ1-1, with TRBD1 matching over 7 bases. Germline CDR1 SEHNR, CDR2 FQNEAQ (reference sequence). The trim removed 5 bases at V and 2 bases at J, leaving 5 bases unmatched. The CDR3 spans 14 residues. CDR3 sequence (DNA): TGTGCCAGCAGCCAGGGACAGAGCAACACTGAAGCTTTCTTT. Protein sequence: CASSQGQSNTEAFF.

The V call is TRBV9, the J call TRBJ2-2; a possible D gene is TRBD2 (5 bases). There are 14 residues in the CDR3. Trimming removed 3 bases at V and 4 bases at J, with 10 bases between. Germline assignment: CDR1 SGDLS and CDR2 YYNGEE. In nucleotides, the CDR3 is TGTGCCAGCAGCGGGGGTGGAGGCACCGGGGAGCTGTTTTTT. Protein sequence: CASSGGGGTGELFF.

This clonotype has a handful of counts. The rearrangement uses TRBV2 and TRBJ2-4; D ambiguous. The V end lost 7 bases, the J end lost 3 bases, and 13 bases lay between the germline ends. This CDR3 has 14 residues. Germline lookup yields CDR1 SNHLY and CDR2 FYNNEI. CDR3 residues: CASKRGVLKNIQYF. CDR3 coding DNA: TGTGCCAGCAAGCGTGGGGTTCTCAAAAACATTCAGTACTTC.

Concerning this clonotype: An end of the junction does not agree with germline; a read error may underlie this. The chain recombines TRBV7-2 with TRBJ2-1; D may be TRBD2 (5 bases). This CDR3 comprises 13 residues. The germline V gene encodes CDR1 SGHTA and CDR2 FQGNSA. The CDR3 region is CGSSLGGYNEQFF. The DNA for the CDR3 is TGTGGCAGCAGCTTAGGAGGCTACAATGAGCAGTTCTTC.

This clonotype was detected many times. The J gene is TRBJ2-7, the V gene TRBV4-1; 8 bases match TRBD1. Germline CDR1 is MGHRA and CDR2 is YSYEKL. Trimming took 3 bases from V and 2 from J; bases not matched to a gene: 9. The CDR3 runs to 16 residues. The CDR3 reads CASSQTTGGLTYEQYF. CDR3 in DNA: TGCGCCAGCAGCCAGACAACAGGGGGTCTTACCTACGAGCAGTACTTC.

This clonotype was detected ten times or more. CDR3: CASVEGGMNTEAFF. CDR3 in DNA: TGTGCCAGCGTTGAAGGGGGGATGAACACTGAAGCTTTCTTT. The chain couples TRBV12-3 or TRBV12-4 to TRBJ1-1; a weak D match, TRBD1 (6 bases). CDR3 length: 14 amino acids. V gave up 8 bases and J gave up 0 bases, with 13 bases separating them.

The table lists this clonotype with a few counts. The genes are TRBV28 and TRBJ2-1; 10 nucleotides match TRBD2. The germline gives CDR1 MDHEN, CDR2 SYDVKM. The CDR3 sequence is 15 residues long. The trim removed 6 bases at V and 5 bases at J, leaving 7 bases unmatched. The CDR3 loop reads CASSLSGRPNNEQFF. The CDR3, as DNA: TGTGCCAGCAGCCTTAGCGGGAGGCCCAACAATGAGCAGTTCTTC.

The rearrangement uses TRBV28 and TRBJ2-3; TRBD2 matches 14 bases. V lost 2 bases and J lost 3; bases outside the gene matches: 19. The CDR3 contains 22 residues. Germline V gene sequence: CDR1 MDHEN, CDR2 SYDVKM. The CDR3 loop is CASSLSRKTSGRAHLLTDTQYF. The CDR3 bases are TGTGCCAGCAGTTTAAGCCGTAAGACTAGCGGGAGGGCCCATTTATTAACAGATACGCAGTATTTT.

The chain has TRBV25-1 and TRBJ1-1; a weak D match, TRBD1 (6 bases). Germline assignment: CDR1 MGHDK and CDR2 SYGVNS. The CDR3 runs 17 residues. With 1 base removed from V and 7 bases from J, the gap between germline ends came to 22 bases. CDR3 sequence reads: CASSESGATGEYFEAFF. CDR3 in DNA: TGTGCCAGCAGTGAATCAGGGGCGACGGGGGAGTATTTTGAAGCTTTCTTT.

This clonotype occurred many times. The rearrangement uses TRBV12-3 or TRBV12-4 and TRBJ2-6, with D unresolved. Trimming took 3 bases from V and 0 from J, leaving 9 bases between them. This CDR3 has 16 amino acids. The CDR3 reads CASSFTFYSGANVLTF. CDR3 coding DNA: TGTGCCAGCAGTTTCACCTTTTACTCTGGGGCCAACGTCCTGACTTTC.

This clonotype has a handful of counts. The chain joins TRBV6-2 or TRBV6-3 to TRBJ2-1, with 7 bases fitting TRBD2. After removal of 2 bases from V and 4 bases from J, the junction contained 5 bases not matched to a gene. CDR3 length equals 15 residues. Germline lookup yields CDR1 MNHEY and CDR2 SVGEGT. CDR3 DNA sequence: TGTGCCAGCAGTTACCTGGGGGGGGGATACAATGAGCAGTTCTTC. Translating it yields CASSYLGGGYNEQFF.

The J gene is TRBJ1-3, the V gene TRBV20-1; D unclear. CDR3 length equals 14 residues. The germline V and J ends were trimmed by 5 bases and 3 bases, with 14 bases remaining between them. From germline, CDR1 is DFQATT and CDR2 SNEGSKA (reference sequence). CDR3 coding DNA: TGCAGTGCTCCTTCCAAGGGTAGTGGAAACACCATATATTTT. This translates into CSAPSKGSGNTIYF.

V and J are TRBV6-5 and TRBJ2-7; a possible D gene is TRBD2 (6 bases). CDR1 is MNHEY, CDR2 SVGAGI, per germline. This CDR3 is built from 12 residues. V lost 6 bases to trimming and J lost 7 bases, with 13 bases between them. The CDR3 spells CASSLDGGEQYF. In DNA, the CDR3 is TGTGCCAGCAGCCTAGACGGAGGGGAGCAGTACTTC.

The table lists this clonotype with a few counts. The rearrangement links TRBV1 to TRBJ2-7; the tabulated D call, TRBD1, remains unverified against the DNA. TRBV1 is annotated as a pseudogene. The CDR3 extends over 16 amino acids. CDR3 sequence (DNA): TGCACCAGCAGTCAATACCCGCAGGGGGTTCTCTACGAGCAGTACTTC. Its protein product is CTSSQYPQGVLYEQYF.

The chain links TRBV25-1 to TRBJ2-1; D possibly corresponds to TRBD2 (6 bases). The length of the CDR3 is 17 residues. CDR1 MGHDK and CDR2 SYGVNS come from the germline V gene. The V end was cut by 2 bases, the J end by 4 bases, with 18 bases between. CDR3 coding DNA: TGTGCCAGCAGTGAACTTAAGCGGAGGGCGGCATACAATGAGCAGTTCTTC. Its protein product is CASSELKRRAAYNEQFF.

This rearrangement joins TRBV5-1 to TRBJ2-7; 7 bases map to TRBD1. In germline, CDR1 is SGHRS, CDR2 YFSETQ. The CDR3 has 12 amino acids. V gave up 3 bases and J gave up 13 bases; unmatched junction bases: 10. For the CDR3, the DNA is TGCGCCAGCAGCTGGGAGACAGGGTATCAATACTTC. Translating gives CASSWETGYQYF. The variable domain in full, with the rest retrieved from reference TRBV5-1 and TRBJ2-7, is KAGVTQTPRYLIKTRGQQVTLSCSPISGHRSVSWYQQTPGQGLQFLFEYFSETQRNKGNFPGRFSGRQFSNSRSEMNVSTLELGDSALYLCASSWETGYQYFGPGTRLTVT.

The V call is TRBV30, the J call TRBJ2-6, with D hard to call. The length of the CDR3 is 13 residues. The germline V and J ends were trimmed by 3 bases and 4 bases, with 7 bases remaining between them. Germline V gene data show CDR1 as GTSNPN and CDR2 as SVGIG (reference sequence). The CDR3 loop is CAWRIGGANVLTF. In DNA form, the CDR3 reads TGTGCCTGGAGAATCGGCGGGGCCAACGTCCTGACTTTC.

CDR3 DNA sequence: TGTGCCAGCAAGACTACGGGGACCGAAAACTATAATTCACCCCTCCACTTT. Translating gives CASKTTGTENYNSPLHF. The chain couples TRBV11-1 to TRBJ1-6; possible D gene TRBD1, 5 bases. This CDR3 is built from 17 residues. Per the germline V gene, CDR1 is SGHAT and CDR2 is FQDESV (reference sequence). The V end was cut by 7 bases, the J end by 3 bases, with 19 bases between.

This clonotype has just a few counts. The V and J genes are TRBV20-1 and TRBJ2-1; D is undetermined. The V gene lost 6 bases and the J gene lost 7 bases, with 13 bases spanning the gap. Germline V lookup: CDR1 DFQATT, CDR2 SNEGSKA (reference sequence). This CDR3 has 12 amino acids. Written as DNA, the CDR3 is TGCAGTGCGGCGGTAGAGTTTAATGAGCAGTTCTTC. This codes for CSAAVEFNEQFF.

The chain is built from TRBV11-2 and TRBJ2-7; the D is unclear. This CDR3 spans 14 amino acids. CDR1 and CDR2 (germline): SGHAT, FQNNGV. The V gene lost 0 bases and the J gene lost 3 bases, with 9 bases spanning the gap. The CDR3 sequence: CASSLDLGNYEQYF. DNA of the CDR3: TGTGCCAGCAGCTTAGACCTAGGCAACTACGAGCAGTACTTC.

The rearrangement uses TRBV11-2 and TRBJ2-1, with 10 bases fitting TRBD2. V was clipped by 7 bases and J by 3 bases; unmatched bases: 9. Germline loops: CDR1 SGHAT, CDR2 FQNNGV. The CDR3 covers 16 residues. In DNA, the CDR3 is TGTGCCAGCACCTCCCTCGGGACTAGCGTCTACAATGAGCAGTTCTTC. Protein product: CASTSLGTSVYNEQFF.